The present entry profiles one T cell receptor (beta chain) with its context. Its target is unknown. It was with random hexamers that roughly 0.45 to 1 ug RNA was reverse transcribed. immunoSEQ multiplex PCR amplified TCR beta CDR3 across 54 Vbeta, 13 Jbeta. TCRdb recomputed calls from the immunoSEQ multiplex PCR reads with MiXCR, one row per CDR3 protein. The sample lists 70,000 or so distinct CDR3 sequences; over 85% were seen once. The data derive from a study of CD8 T cells in Susac syndrome. The study, taken as a whole, reports: Regarding the TCR sequencing and HLA analysis, the study admitted that a relatively small number of individuals were involved.

The CD8+ and CD4+ T cells were negatively isolated, with the TEMRA cells enriched by FACS. The germline V and J ends were trimmed by 0 bases and 6 bases, with 9 bases remaining between them. The CDR3 is 12 residues long. The germline CDR1 and CDR2 sequences are SQVTM and ANQGSEA. V is TRBV29-1 and J is TRBJ2-7, with a tentative D call TRBD2 (6 bases). The specimen was CD8+ T cells from PBMCs. This TCR came from a human donor with multiple sclerosis. The CDR3 reads CSVEDRRAEQYF. DNA for the CDR3: TGCAGCGTTGAAGATCGGAGGGCCGAGCAGTACTTC.